This T cell receptor (beta chain) was sequenced during a study of cytomegalovirus exposure and HLA in healthy donors. Both 60 Vbeta primers and 13 Jbeta primers went into the PCR. The assay was immunoSEQ multiplex PCR, and TCRdb's table has in-frame clones only and misses some. The data contain about 92,000 clones, roughly 80% of them singletons. The CDR3 extends over 16 amino acids. CDR1 is LNHDA, CDR2 SQIVND, per germline (reference sequence). The J segment lost 4 bases and the V segment lost 8 bases, leaving 13 bases of the junction unmatched. V gene TRBV19 combines with J gene TRBJ1-5, with TRBD1 identical over 8 bases. Sequenced input: PBMCs. The sequence derives from a man aged 45-60 years in good health and CMV-seropositive. CDR3 in DNA: TGTGCCAGTTCTAAATCCAGGGGGCTTGGAAATCAGCCCCAGCATTTT. Protein sequence: CASSKSRGLGNQPQHF.